A single sample is the source of the 8 T cell receptor beta chains below, sequenced in a study of regulatory T cells in long-lasting Graves disease. Sequencing libraries for TCR beta were prepared with iRepertoire HTBI primers and Arm-PCR of CDR3 regions. One entry per CDR3 protein, called by TCRdb with MiXCR from the multiplex PCR reads. The table includes 700,000 or so distinct CDR3 sequences, about 30% detected once. Time point specified: persistent/refractory GD, antithyroid drugs over 5 years with positive TRAb. PBMC RNA served as the TCR library source. Sequenced here: peripheral blood mononuclear cells (PBMCs), sampled when the disease was refractory, from a patient treated with antithyroid drugs. These receptors were collected from a female donor with Graves disease.

This clonotype was seen a few times. The genes are TRBV11-2 and TRBJ2-5, with unresolved D. The V and J ends lost 5 bases and 1 base respectively, with 14 bases between them. Germline CDR1 and CDR2: SGHAT and FQNNGV. CDR3 length: 15 residues. This CDR3 is CASSRASPAQETQYF. The DNA of the CDR3 is TGTGCCAGCAGCCGGGCTAGTCCCGCCCAAGAGACCCAGTACTTC.

This clonotype was detected once. Since a much larger clone is just one base distant, this may be a read error. In this CDR3 the conserved last residue, phenylalanine or tryptophan, is missing, so a read error is likely. The rearrangement links TRBV6-2 or TRBV6-3 to TRBJ2-7; 7 bases align to TRBD2. The CDR3 contains 17 residues. V gave up 8 bases and J gave up 6 bases; unmatched junction bases: 22. The V gene's germline CDR1 is MNHEY and CDR2 SVGEGT. CDR3 sequence: CASSPKPAGTMTSEQYS. CDR3 bases: TGTGCCAGCTCTCCAAAGCCGGCCGGGACTATGACGAGCGAGCAGTACTCC.

The table lists this clonotype with a few counts. This chain uses TRBV12-3 or TRBV12-4 with TRBJ2-6, with a weak D call TRBD1 (5 bases). This CDR3 comprises 20 residues. Trimming removed 1 base from V and 0 bases from J, with 19 bases in between. CDR3 bases: TGTGCCAGCAGTTTAGTATTGCGGCCAGGGATCTTCTCTGGGGCCAACGTCCTGACTTTC. It translates to CASSLVLRPGIFSGANVLTF.

CDR3 coding DNA: TGTGCCAGCAGCCCCTTGACAGTCTATGGCTACACCTTC. Amino acids: CASSPLTVYGYTF. This chain connects TRBV7-6 to TRBJ1-2; possible D gene TRBD1, 5 bases. Trimming removed 5 bases from V and 4 bases from J, with 11 bases in between. This CDR3 is built from 13 residues. Looked up from germline, CDR1 is SGHVS and CDR2 is FNYEAQ. Together with reference TRBV7-6 and TRBJ1-2, the CDR3 gives the full variable domain: GAGVSQSPRYKVTKRGQDVALRCDPISGHVSLYWYRQALGQGPEFLTYFNYEAQQDKSGLPNDRFSAERPEGSISTLTIQRTEQRDSAMYRCASSPLTVYGYTFGSGTRLTVV.

This chain uses TRBV27 with TRBJ2-3; 8 bases are a match to TRBD1. Germline-derived CDR1 and CDR2 are MNHEY and SMNVEV (reference sequence). This CDR3 has 17 residues. The trim removed 6 bases at V and 1 base at J, leaving 12 bases unmatched. The CDR3 bases are TGTGCCAGCAGCCTCGACAGGGGAGGATCCGGCACAGATACGCAGTATTTT. This gives the protein CASSLDRGGSGTDTQYF.

The chain has TRBV6-2 or TRBV6-3 and TRBJ2-4, with 8 bases aligning to TRBD1. CDR1 MNHEY and CDR2 SVGEGT come from the germline V gene. This CDR3 is built from 15 residues. After removal of 4 bases from V and 4 bases from J, the junction contained 6 bases not matched to a gene. The CDR3, as DNA: TGTGCCAGCAGTTTCGGAGGACAGGGAAAAAACATTCAGTACTTC. Its protein product is CASSFGGQGKNIQYF.

There are a few counts of this clonotype. The chain recombines TRBV29-1 with TRBJ1-2; TRBD1 matches at 7 bases. V lost 4 bases to trimming and J lost 7 bases; unmatched junction nucleotides: 6. Germline V gene sequence: CDR1 SQVTM, CDR2 ANQGSEA. This CDR3 is built from 12 residues. CDR3 in DNA: TGCAGCGTTGGAGACAGGGATTCTGGCTACACCTTC. Protein: CSVGDRDSGYTF.

Regarding this clonotype: At one end, the junction sequence differs from germline, possibly due to a read error. V and J are TRBV20-1 and TRBJ1-4; TRBD1 agrees at 8 bases. The germline gives CDR1 DFQATT, CDR2 SNEGSKA (reference sequence). The CDR3 runs to 13 residues. The CDR3 loop reads CGARQGYNEKLFF. The CDR3 DNA reads as TGCGGTGCACGACAGGGGTATAATGAAAAACTGTTTTTT.